This T cell receptor beta chain came from a study of shared clonotypes between healthy human individuals. V lost 0 bases to trimming and J lost 7 bases, with 5 bases between them. The CDR3 covers 12 residues. The germline V gene has CDR1 SGHDT and CDR2 YYEEEE. When replicate PCRs were run on sorted subsets, they used 150 to 250 ng DNA, approximately 27,000 T cell genomes. Profiling relied on immunoSEQ multiplex PCR, and the TCRdb table lists in-frame clones only, not all of them. The sample contains around 2.1 million clones, approximately 96% of which appear only once. About this clone: The antigen remains unidentified. This sample also contains other DNA sequences that code for the same CDR3.

Study-wide findings and caveats: Naive CD4 clonotypes were shared across several donors at about 5.2%.

The chain combines TRBV5-6 with TRBJ1-5, with D possibly matching TRBD1 (5 bases). This sequence originates from a man aged 18 to 30 in good health. Sequenced sample: naive CD4+ T cells sorted from blood. Subset denoted: CD45RA+ positively selected. This chain's CDR3 is CASSLAGQPQHF. DNA of the CDR3: TGTGCCAGCAGCTTGGCAGGGCAGCCCCAGCATTTT.